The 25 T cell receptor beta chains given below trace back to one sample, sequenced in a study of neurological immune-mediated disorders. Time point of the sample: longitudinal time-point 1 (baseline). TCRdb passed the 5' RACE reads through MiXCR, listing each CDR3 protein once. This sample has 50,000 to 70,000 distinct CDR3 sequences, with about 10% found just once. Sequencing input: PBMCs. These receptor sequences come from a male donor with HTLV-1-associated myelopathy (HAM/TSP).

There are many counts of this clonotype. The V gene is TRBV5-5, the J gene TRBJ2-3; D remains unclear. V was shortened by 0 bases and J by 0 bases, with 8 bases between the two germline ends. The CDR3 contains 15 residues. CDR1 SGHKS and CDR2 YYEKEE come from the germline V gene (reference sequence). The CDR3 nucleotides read TGTGCCAGCAGCTTGGCGGCATACAGCACAGATACGCAGTATTTT. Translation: CASSLAAYSTDTQYF.

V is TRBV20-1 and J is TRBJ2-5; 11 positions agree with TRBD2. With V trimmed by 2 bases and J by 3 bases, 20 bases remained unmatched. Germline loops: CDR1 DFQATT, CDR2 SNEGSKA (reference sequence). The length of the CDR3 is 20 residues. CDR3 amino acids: CSARPSGGVSLAGVEETQYF. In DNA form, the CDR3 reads TGCAGTGCTAGACCTTCCGGGGGGGTCTCACTAGCGGGGGTTGAAGAGACCCAGTACTTC.

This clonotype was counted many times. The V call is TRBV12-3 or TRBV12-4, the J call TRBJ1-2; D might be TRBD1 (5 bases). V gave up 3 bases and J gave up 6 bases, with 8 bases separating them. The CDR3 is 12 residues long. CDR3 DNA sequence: TGTGCCAGCAGTTTGGGGGGGGATGGCTACACCTTC. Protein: CASSLGGDGYTF.

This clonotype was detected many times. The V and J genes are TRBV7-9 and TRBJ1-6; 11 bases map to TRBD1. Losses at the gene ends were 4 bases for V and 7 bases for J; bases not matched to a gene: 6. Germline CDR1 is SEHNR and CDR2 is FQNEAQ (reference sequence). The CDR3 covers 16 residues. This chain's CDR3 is CASSSRGDRGNSPLHF. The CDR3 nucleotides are TGTGCCAGCAGCTCTCGAGGGGACAGGGGGAATTCACCCCTCCACTTT.

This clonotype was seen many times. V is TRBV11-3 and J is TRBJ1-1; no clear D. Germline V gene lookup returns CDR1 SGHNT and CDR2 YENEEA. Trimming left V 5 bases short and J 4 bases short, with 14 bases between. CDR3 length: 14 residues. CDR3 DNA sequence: TGTGCCAGCAGCCCCACCGGTAGCGCCACTGAAGCTTTCTTT. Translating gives CASSPTGSATEAFF.

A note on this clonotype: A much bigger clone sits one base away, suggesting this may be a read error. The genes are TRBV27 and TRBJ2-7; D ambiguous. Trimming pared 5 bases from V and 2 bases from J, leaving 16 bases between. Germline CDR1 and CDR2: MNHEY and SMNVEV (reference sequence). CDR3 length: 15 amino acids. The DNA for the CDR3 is TGTGCCAGCAGTCCCGTTGGGGTGTCCCCCTACGAGCAGTACTTC. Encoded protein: CASSPVGVSPYEQYF.

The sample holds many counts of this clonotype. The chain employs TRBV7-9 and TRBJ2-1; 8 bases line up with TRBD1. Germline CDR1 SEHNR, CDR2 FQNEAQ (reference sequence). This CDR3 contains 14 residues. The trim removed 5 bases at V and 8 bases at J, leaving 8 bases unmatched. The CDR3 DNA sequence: TGTGCCAGCAGCCCGGACAGGGTAGTCGATGAGCAGTTCTTC. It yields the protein CASSPDRVVDEQFF.

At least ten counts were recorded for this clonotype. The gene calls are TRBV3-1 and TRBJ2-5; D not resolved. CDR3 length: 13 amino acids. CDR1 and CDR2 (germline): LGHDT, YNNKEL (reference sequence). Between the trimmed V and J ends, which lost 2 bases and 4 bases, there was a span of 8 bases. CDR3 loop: CASSQPPRETQYF. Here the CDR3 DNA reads TGTGCCAGCAGCCAACCACCCCGAGAGACCCAGTACTTC.

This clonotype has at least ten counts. For the CDR3, the DNA is TGTGCCAGCAACTTCAGGGAGGGAAACTATGGCTACACCTTC. The encoded protein is CASNFREGNYGYTF. The V call is TRBV12-3 or TRBV12-4, the J call TRBJ1-2; D is possibly TRBD1 (5 bases). V lost 7 bases, J lost 2 bases, and 14 bases lay in between. This CDR3 region has 14 residues.

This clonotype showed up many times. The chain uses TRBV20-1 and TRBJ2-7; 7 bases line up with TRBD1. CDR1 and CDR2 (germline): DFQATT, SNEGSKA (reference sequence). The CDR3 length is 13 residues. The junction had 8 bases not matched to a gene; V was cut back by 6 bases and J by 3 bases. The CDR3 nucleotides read TGCAGTGCGAAACCGGGACAGCGCTACGAGCAGTACTTC. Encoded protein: CSAKPGQRYEQYF.

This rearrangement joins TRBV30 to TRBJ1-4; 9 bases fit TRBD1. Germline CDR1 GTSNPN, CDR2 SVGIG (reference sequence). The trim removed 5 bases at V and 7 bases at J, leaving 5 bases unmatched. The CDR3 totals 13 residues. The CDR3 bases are TGTGCCTGGGCCGGGACAGGGCTTGAAAAACTGTTTTTT. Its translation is CAWAGTGLEKLFF.

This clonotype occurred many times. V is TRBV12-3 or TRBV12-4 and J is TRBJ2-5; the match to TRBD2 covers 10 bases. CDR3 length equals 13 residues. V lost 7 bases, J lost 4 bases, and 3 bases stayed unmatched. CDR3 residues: CASTLAGGETQYF. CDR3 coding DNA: TGTGCCAGCACCTTAGCGGGGGGAGAGACCCAGTACTTC.

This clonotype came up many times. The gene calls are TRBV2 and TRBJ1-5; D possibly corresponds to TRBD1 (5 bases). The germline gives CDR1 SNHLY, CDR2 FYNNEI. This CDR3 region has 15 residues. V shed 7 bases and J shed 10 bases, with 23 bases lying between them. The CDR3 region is CASTPGEGTTGPQHF. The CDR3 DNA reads TGTGCCAGCACCCCCGGGGAGGGGACTACAGGACCCCAGCATTTT.

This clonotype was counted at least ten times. The CDR3 region is CASSINPGGRSGGYTF. The CDR3 bases are TGTGCCAGCAGTATAAATCCAGGGGGCAGATCGGGCGGCTACACCTTC. The chain uses TRBV28 and TRBJ1-2; the match to TRBD1 covers 8 bases. V shed 5 bases and J 8 bases; nucleotides not matched to a gene: 16. CDR1 is MDHEN and CDR2 is SYDVKM in the germline V gene. The CDR3 is 16 residues long.

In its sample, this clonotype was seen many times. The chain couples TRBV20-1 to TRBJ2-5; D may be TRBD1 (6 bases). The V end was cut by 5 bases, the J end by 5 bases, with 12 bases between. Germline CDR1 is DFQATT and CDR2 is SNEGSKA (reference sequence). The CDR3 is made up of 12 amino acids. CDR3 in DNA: TGCAGTGCTTTTACTCAGGGGGAGACCCAGTACTTC. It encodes CSAFTQGETQYF.

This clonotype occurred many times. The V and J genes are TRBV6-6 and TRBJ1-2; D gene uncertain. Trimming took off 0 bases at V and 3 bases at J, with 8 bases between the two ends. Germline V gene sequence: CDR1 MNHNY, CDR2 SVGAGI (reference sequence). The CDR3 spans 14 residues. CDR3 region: CASSYSRDDYGYTF. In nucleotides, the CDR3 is TGTGCCAGCAGTTACTCAAGGGATGACTATGGCTACACCTTC.

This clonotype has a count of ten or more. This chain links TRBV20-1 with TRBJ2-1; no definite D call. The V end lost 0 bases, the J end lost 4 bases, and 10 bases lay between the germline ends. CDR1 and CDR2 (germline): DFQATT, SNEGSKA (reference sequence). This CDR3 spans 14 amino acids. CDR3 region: CSARDHGRYNEQFF. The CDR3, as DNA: TGCAGTGCTAGAGATCACGGGCGGTACAATGAGCAGTTCTTC.

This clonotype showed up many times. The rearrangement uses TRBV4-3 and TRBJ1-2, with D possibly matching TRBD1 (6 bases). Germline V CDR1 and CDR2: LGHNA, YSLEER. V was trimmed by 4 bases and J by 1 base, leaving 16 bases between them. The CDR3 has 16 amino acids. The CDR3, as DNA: TGCGCCAGCAGCCGCACGGCCGGGACATATAACTATGGCTACACCTTC. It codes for CASSRTAGTYNYGYTF.

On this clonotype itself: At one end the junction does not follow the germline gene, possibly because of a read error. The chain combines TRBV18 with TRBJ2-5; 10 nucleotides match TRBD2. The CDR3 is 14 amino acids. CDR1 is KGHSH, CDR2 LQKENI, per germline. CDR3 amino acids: CASSPTSGAENQYF. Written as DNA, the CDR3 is TGTGCCAGCTCACCAACTAGCGGGGCAGAGAACCAGTACTTC.

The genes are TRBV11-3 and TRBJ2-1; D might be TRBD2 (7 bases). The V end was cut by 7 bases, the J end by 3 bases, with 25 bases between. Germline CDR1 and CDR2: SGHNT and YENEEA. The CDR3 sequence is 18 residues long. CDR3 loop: CASTVRSGWGGSYNEQFF. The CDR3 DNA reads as TGTGCCAGCACCGTTCGTTCGGGGTGGGGGGGCAGCTACAATGAGCAGTTCTTC.

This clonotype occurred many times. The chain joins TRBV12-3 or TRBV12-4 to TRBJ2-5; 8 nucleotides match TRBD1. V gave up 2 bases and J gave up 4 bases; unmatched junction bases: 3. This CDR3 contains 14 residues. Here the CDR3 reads CASSLSQGGETQYF. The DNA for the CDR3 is TGTGCCAGCAGTTTATCACAGGGGGGAGAGACCCAGTACTTC.

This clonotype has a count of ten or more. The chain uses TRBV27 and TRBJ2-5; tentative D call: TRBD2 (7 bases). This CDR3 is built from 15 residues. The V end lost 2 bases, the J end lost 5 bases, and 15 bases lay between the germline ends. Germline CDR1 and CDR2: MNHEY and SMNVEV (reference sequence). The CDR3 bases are TGTGCCAGCAGTTTAAGTGGGGGGGCCGTGGAGACCCAGTACTTC. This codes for CASSLSGGAVETQYF.

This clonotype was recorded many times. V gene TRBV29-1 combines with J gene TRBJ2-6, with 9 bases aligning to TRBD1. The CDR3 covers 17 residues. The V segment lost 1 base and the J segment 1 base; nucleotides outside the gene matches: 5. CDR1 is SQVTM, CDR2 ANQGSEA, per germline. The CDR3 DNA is TGCAGCGTTGAAGGGGGACAGGGAGGGTCTGGGGCCAACGTCCTGACTTTC. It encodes CSVEGGQGGSGANVLTF.

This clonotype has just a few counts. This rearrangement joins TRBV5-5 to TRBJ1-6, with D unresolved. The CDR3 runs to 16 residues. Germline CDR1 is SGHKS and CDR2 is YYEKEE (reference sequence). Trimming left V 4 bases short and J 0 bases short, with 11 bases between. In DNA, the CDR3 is TGTGCCAGCAGCCAGACAAGGATCTCCTATAATTCACCCCTCCACTTT. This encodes CASSQTRISYNSPLHF. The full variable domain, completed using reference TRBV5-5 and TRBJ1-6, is DAGVTQSPTHLIKTRGQQVTLRCSPISGHKSVSWYQQVLGQGPQFIFQYYEKEERGRGNFPDRFSARQFPNYSSELNVNALLLGDSALYLCASSQTRISYNSPLHFGNGTRLTVT.

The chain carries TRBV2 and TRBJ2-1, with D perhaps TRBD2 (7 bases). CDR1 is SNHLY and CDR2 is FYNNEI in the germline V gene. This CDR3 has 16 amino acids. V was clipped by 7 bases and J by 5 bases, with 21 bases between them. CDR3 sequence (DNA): TGTGCCAGCAACACCGGGGGGCGAGCTTTTCACAATGAGCAGTTCTTC. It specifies CASNTGGRAFHNEQFF. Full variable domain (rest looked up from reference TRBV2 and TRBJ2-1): EPEVTQTPSHQVTQMGQEVILRCVPISNHLYFYWYRQILGQKVEFLVSFYNNEISEKSEIFDDQFSVERPDGSNFTLKIRSTKLEDSAMYFCASNTGGRAFHNEQFFGPGTRLTVL.